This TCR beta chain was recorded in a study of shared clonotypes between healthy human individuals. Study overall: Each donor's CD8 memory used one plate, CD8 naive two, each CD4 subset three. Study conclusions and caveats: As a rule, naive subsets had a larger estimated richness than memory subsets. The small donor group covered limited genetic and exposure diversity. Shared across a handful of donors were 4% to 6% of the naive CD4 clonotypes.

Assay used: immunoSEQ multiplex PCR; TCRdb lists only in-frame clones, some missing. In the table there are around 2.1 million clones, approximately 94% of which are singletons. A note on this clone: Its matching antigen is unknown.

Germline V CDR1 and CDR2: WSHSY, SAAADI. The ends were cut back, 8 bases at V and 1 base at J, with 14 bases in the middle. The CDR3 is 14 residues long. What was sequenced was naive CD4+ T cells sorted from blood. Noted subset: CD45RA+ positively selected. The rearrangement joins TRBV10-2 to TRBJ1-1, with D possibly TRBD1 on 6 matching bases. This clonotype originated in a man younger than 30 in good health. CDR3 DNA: TGCGCCAGCCTCTACAGGGCCGGGAACACTGAAGCTTTCTTT. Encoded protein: CASLYRAGNTEAFF.